These 29 T cell receptor beta chains came from one sample sequenced in a study of T cells after yellow fever vaccination. TCRdb re-called the 5' RACE reads through MiXCR, storing one row per CDR3 protein. This table holds about 300,000 distinct CDR3 sequences, under 5% found once. Sample: PBMCs, taken 5 days after the yellow fever booster vaccination. These receptors were obtained from a man between 18 and 35 years old who received the YFV17D yellow fever vaccine.

The V gene is TRBV4-2, the J gene TRBJ2-5, with D hard to call. Trimming left V 0 bases short and J 5 bases short, with 7 bases between. Germline CDR1 LGHNA, CDR2 YNFKEQ. This CDR3 spans 13 amino acids. CDR3 in DNA: TGTGCCAGCAGCCAAGATCGGATGGAGACCCAGTACTTC. It translates to CASSQDRMETQYF.

This clonotype was observed at least ten times. The rearrangement links TRBV20-1 to TRBJ2-3; possibly TRBD1 for D (6 bases). The ends were cut back, 6 bases at V and 0 bases at J, with 13 bases in the middle. The CDR3 is 14 residues long. Per the germline V gene, CDR1 is DFQATT and CDR2 is SNEGSKA (reference sequence). The chain's CDR3 is CSARSGHSTDTQYF. As DNA, the CDR3 is TGCAGTGCCCGATCGGGACATAGCACAGATACGCAGTATTTT.

A few counts support this clonotype. V usage is TRBV20-1 and J usage is TRBJ2-7; D could derive from TRBD1 or TRBD2 (5 bases each). Germline-derived CDR1 and CDR2 are DFQATT and SNEGSKA (reference sequence). The CDR3 totals 14 residues. V lost 3 bases, J lost 1 base, and 13 bases lay in between. The CDR3: CSARGRDGSYEQYV. The CDR3 bases are TGCAGTGCTAGGGGCCGGGACGGATCCTACGAGCAGTACGTC.

The rearrangement uses TRBV11-3 and TRBJ2-4; TRBD1 is a possible D gene (6 bases). CDR1 is SGHNT and CDR2 is YENEEA in the germline V gene. The CDR3 is 15 amino acids. Trimming left V 4 bases short and J 6 bases short, with 16 bases between. The CDR3 reads CASSSFRDRRNIQYF. CDR3 in DNA: TGTGCCAGCAGCTCCTTCCGAGACAGGAGAAACATTCAGTACTTC.

This clonotype showed up just a few times. The chain employs TRBV10-2 and TRBJ1-2; D might be TRBD1 (6 bases). V was clipped by 3 bases and J by 8 bases, with 16 bases between them. This CDR3 spans 14 amino acids. CDR1 is WSHSY, CDR2 SAAADI, per germline. The CDR3 sequence is CASSEPGRGGGYTF. DNA of the CDR3: TGCGCCAGCAGTGAACCCGGCAGGGGAGGCGGCTACACCTTC.

This clonotype was observed at least ten times. The CDR3 bases are TGTGCCAGCAGTGAATGGAGGGGCATCTCTAACTATGGCTACACCTTC. This sequence encodes CASSEWRGISNYGYTF. J is TRBJ1-2 and V is TRBV6-1; a possible D gene is TRBD1 (5 bases). Germline V lookup: CDR1 MNHNS, CDR2 SASEGT. The CDR3 consists of 16 residues. Trimming pared 2 bases from V and 0 bases from J, leaving 13 bases between.

This clonotype showed up many times. The J gene is TRBJ1-6, the V gene TRBV3-1; no clear D gene. V was shortened by 4 bases and J by 5 bases, with 6 bases between the two germline ends. This CDR3 comprises 13 residues. The germline CDR1 and CDR2 sequences are LGHDT and YNNKEL (reference sequence). The DNA of the CDR3 is TGTGCCAGCAGCCTTACTGATAATTCACCCCTCCACTTT. As protein: CASSLTDNSPLHF.

The V and J genes are TRBV5-4 and TRBJ2-2; the D gene could be TRBD1 or TRBD2 (6 bases each). Germline lookup yields CDR1 SGHNT and CDR2 YYREEE (reference sequence). Trimming removed 6 bases at V and 4 bases at J, with 10 bases between. The CDR3 contains 13 residues. The CDR3 DNA reads as TGTGCCAGCAAGGGGGGAGGCACCGGGGAGCTGTTTTTT. Protein sequence: CASKGGGTGELFF.

The CDR3 region is CAWSVNVHNEQFF. CDR3 DNA sequence: TGTGCCTGGAGTGTAAACGTCCACAATGAGCAGTTCTTC. The chain links TRBV30 to TRBJ2-1; D call uncertain. The CDR3 has 13 residues. Trimming stripped 0 bases from V and 5 bases from J, with 8 bases between. Germline V gives CDR1 GTSNPN, CDR2 SVGIG (reference sequence).

This clonotype was found many times. J is TRBJ2-3 and V is TRBV9; tentative D call: TRBD2 (6 bases). Trimming took off 7 bases at V and 2 bases at J, with 14 bases between the two ends. The CDR3 is made up of 14 amino acids. CDR1 and CDR2 from the germline V gene are SGDLS and YYNGEE. CDR3 coding DNA: TGTGCCAGCTCCTCGGCGGGGTCCACAGATACGCAGTATTTT. This translates into CASSSAGSTDTQYF.

This clonotype was seen at least ten times. The chain links TRBV18 to TRBJ1-3; no clear D. V lost 3 bases and J lost 0, with 3 bases in between. Germline V gene data show CDR1 as KGHSH and CDR2 as LQKENI. This CDR3 comprises 13 residues. The CDR3 bases are TGTGCCAGCTCACCGGGCTCTGGAAACACCATATATTTT. It yields the protein CASSPGSGNTIYF. Variable domain in full (rest from reference TRBV18 and TRBJ1-3): NAGVMQNPRHLVRRRGQEARLRCSPMKGHSHVYWYRQLPEEGLKFMVYLQKENIIDESGMPKERFSAEFPKEGPSILRIQQVVRGDSAAYFCASSPGSGNTIYFGEGSWLTVV.

This clonotype has at least ten counts. V usage is TRBV29-1 and J usage is TRBJ2-7, with TRBD1 identical over 10 bases. V shed 2 bases, J shed 5 bases, and the junction held 12 bases outside the gene matches. The length of the CDR3 is 16 residues. The germline CDR1 and CDR2 sequences are SQVTM and ANQGSEA. The CDR3 coding sequence is TGCAGCGTTGAAAGGCGATCCGGGACAGGGGCGCACGAGCAGTACTTC. Its protein product is CSVERRSGTGAHEQYF.

CDR3 in DNA: TGTGCCAGCGGCCGGGCCGTTGGGTGGAAGTTCTTC. Protein: CASGRAVGWKFF. V gene TRBV5-6 combines with J gene TRBJ2-1; D gene uncertain. The V end was cut by 7 bases, the J end by 14 bases, with 19 bases between. The germline V gene has CDR1 SGHDT and CDR2 YYEEEE. The CDR3 runs 12 residues.

The sample holds a few counts of this clonotype. The chain has TRBV14 and TRBJ2-7; TRBD1 matches at 7 bases. The CDR3 runs 13 residues. The germline CDR1 and CDR2 sequences are SGHDN and FVKESK. V shed 3 bases and J 2 bases; nucleotides not matched to a gene: 1. CDR3 DNA: TGTGCCAGCAGCCACGGGACAGCCTACGAGCAGTACTTC. Amino acid sequence: CASSHGTAYEQYF.

V is TRBV6-2 or TRBV6-3 and J is TRBJ1-5; possibly TRBD1 for D (5 bases). The CDR3 covers 13 residues. Germline V CDR1 and CDR2: MNHEY, SVGEGT. With 2 bases removed from V and 11 bases from J, the gap between germline ends came to 13 bases. The CDR3 DNA reads as TGTGCCAGCAGTTACCCGGGGCTAAGGGCCCAGCATTTT. This codes for CASSYPGLRAQHF.

The chain recombines TRBV7-9 with TRBJ2-5; TRBD1 matches at 9 bases. This CDR3 has 15 residues. V was pared by 1 base and J by 5 bases, with 5 bases of the junction left unmatched. Germline CDR1 SEHNR, CDR2 FQNEAQ (reference sequence). CDR3 coding DNA: TGTGCCAGCAGCTTAGGGGACAGGGACTGGGAGACCCAGTACTTC. It specifies CASSLGDRDWETQYF.

This clonotype was detected only a few times. The CDR3 nucleotides read TGTGCCAGCATCCGTAGGGACCGAACCTACAATGAGCAGTTCTTC. Its protein product is CASIRRDRTYNEQFF. This chain uses TRBV7-9 with TRBJ2-1; perhaps D is TRBD1 or TRBD2 (5 bases each). Trimming left V 7 bases short and J 2 bases short, with 15 bases between. Germline-derived CDR1 and CDR2 are SEHNR and FQNEAQ (reference sequence). This CDR3 is built from 15 residues.

This clonotype was seen more than once but under ten times. This chain connects TRBV6-5 to TRBJ1-4, with 10 bases that match TRBD1. The germline V gene encodes CDR1 MNHEY and CDR2 SVGAGI. This CDR3 spans 14 amino acids. V lost 6 bases, J lost 8 bases, and 6 bases stayed unmatched. The CDR3, as DNA: TGTGCCAGCAGAAGGGGACAGGGGTGGGAAAAACTGTTTTTT. Protein product: CASRRGQGWEKLFF.

This clonotype was observed at least ten times. The genes are TRBV5-1 and TRBJ1-3, with D perhaps TRBD1 (5 bases). CDR3 length: 16 amino acids. Germline V lookup: CDR1 SGHRS, CDR2 YFSETQ. V was trimmed by 0 bases and J by 0 bases, leaving 10 bases between them. The CDR3 protein is CASSLAAGTSGNTIYF. The DNA for the CDR3 is TGCGCCAGCAGCTTGGCCGCGGGGACCTCTGGAAACACCATATATTTT.

The rearrangement joins TRBV20-1 to TRBJ2-5; D remains ambiguous. Germline CDR1 reads DFQATT; CDR2 reads SNEGSKA (reference sequence). CDR3 length: 13 residues. V dropped 3 bases and J dropped 2 bases, with 10 bases sitting between them. This CDR3 is CSASSRLQETQYF. For the CDR3, the DNA is TGCAGTGCTAGCTCGAGATTACAAGAGACCCAGTACTTC.

This clonotype was seen ten or more times. The chain uses TRBV4-3 and TRBJ1-2; D uncertain. Germline loops: CDR1 LGHNA, CDR2 YSLEER. V lost 0 bases, J lost 2 bases, and 13 bases lay in between. This CDR3 spans 16 amino acids. The CDR3 here is CASSQEYSSTNYGYTF. In DNA, the CDR3 is TGCGCCAGCAGCCAAGAGTACAGCAGTACGAACTATGGCTACACCTTC.

This chain links TRBV4-1 with TRBJ1-1; TRBD1 is a possible D gene (6 bases). Germline loops: CDR1 MGHRA, CDR2 YSYEKL. V was cut by 1 base and J by 4 bases, with 13 bases left in between. The CDR3 runs to 15 residues. CDR3 in amino acids: CASSQAQGQGTEAFF. CDR3 bases: TGCGCCAGCAGCCAAGCTCAGGGGCAAGGCACTGAAGCTTTCTTT.

This clonotype was seen ten or more times. The gene calls are TRBV5-1 and TRBJ1-1; no firm D call. V was pared by 6 bases and J by 4 bases, with 10 bases between. This CDR3 is 12 amino acids long. Germline lookup yields CDR1 SGHRS and CDR2 YFSETQ. The DNA of the CDR3 is TGCGCCAGCACTGGACTAGGCACTGAAGCTTTCTTT. It yields the protein CASTGLGTEAFF.

This clonotype occurred a few times. V gene TRBV29-1 combines with J gene TRBJ2-7; 8 bases match TRBD1. Germline loops: CDR1 SQVTM, CDR2 ANQGSEA. Germline trimming cut 4 bases from V and 0 bases from J; bases unmatched to any gene: 5. The CDR3 is made up of 14 amino acids. The CDR3 nucleotides read TGCAGCGTTGGTGGACAGGGAATCTCCTACGAGCAGTACTTC. Its translation is CSVGGQGISYEQYF.

This clonotype came up many times. This chain uses TRBV9 with TRBJ2-7, with 10 positions matching TRBD1. The CDR3 runs to 14 residues. Germline V gene sequence: CDR1 SGDLS, CDR2 YYNGEE. V gave up 3 bases and J gave up 4 bases; unmatched junction bases: 4. This chain's CDR3 is CASSEGTGVYEQYF. In nucleotides, the CDR3 is TGTGCCAGCAGCGAAGGGACAGGGGTGTACGAGCAGTACTTC.

This clonotype was seen many times. The chain is built from TRBV5-1 and TRBJ1-1; D remains unclear. CDR3 length: 16 amino acids. Trimming left V 4 bases short and J 0 bases short, with 16 bases between. CDR1 and CDR2 (germline): SGHRS, YFSETQ. The CDR3, as DNA: TGCGCCAGCAGCCGCCTGTCGCGGTATATGAACACTGAAGCTTTCTTT. Translation: CASSRLSRYMNTEAFF. The full variable domain, in which reference TRBV5-1 and TRBJ1-1 provide the parts outside the CDR3, is KAGVTQTPRYLIKTRGQQVTLSCSPISGHRSVSWYQQTPGQGLQFLFEYFSETQRNKGNFPGRFSGRQFSNSRSEMNVSTLELGDSALYLCASSRLSRYMNTEAFFGQGTRLTVV.

The CDR3 nucleotides read TGCGCCAGCAGCACCCCACCGGGCTATGGCTACACCTTC. Amino acid sequence: CASSTPPGYGYTF. The rearrangement links TRBV5-1 to TRBJ1-2; D is uncertain. V was trimmed by 4 bases and J by 4 bases, leaving 11 bases between them. The CDR3 runs 13 residues. Germline CDR1 is SGHRS and CDR2 is YFSETQ.

V and J are TRBV12-3 or TRBV12-4 and TRBJ1-6; D may be TRBD1 (5 bases). Trimming shortened V by 5 bases and J by 8 bases, and 10 bases separated the two germline ends. This CDR3 spans 13 amino acids. The CDR3 DNA sequence: TGTGCCAGCAGTCAGGGTCCCGATTCACCCCTCCACTTT. As protein: CASSQGPDSPLHF.

This clonotype was recorded a few times. The rearrangement links TRBV7-3 to TRBJ2-1; TRBD1 or TRBD2 may be the D gene (6 bases each). The CDR3 consists of 13 residues. Trimming cost V 4 bases and J 5 bases, with 9 bases left between them. From germline, CDR1 is SGHTA and CDR2 FQGTGA. CDR3 in amino acids: CASSWGADNEQFF. The CDR3 coding sequence is TGTGCCAGCAGCTGGGGGGCTGACAATGAGCAGTTCTTC.